The 32 T cell receptor beta chains presented below share a single source sample, sequenced in a study of T cell responses to AZD1222 COVID-19 vaccine. The protocol was immunoSEQ multiplex PCR, while the TCRdb copy is restricted to in-frame clones and leaves out a portion. This sample carries 70,000 to 95,000 clones, over 85% of them seen once, and the ten largest clones take 2.8%. The sample here was peripheral blood, taken on day 0 of MenACWY control vaccination. The receptors derive from an adult in good health.

This chain links TRBV3-1 (or the pseudogene TRBV3-2) with TRBJ1-4; D gene unclear. The germline V and J ends were trimmed by 0 bases and 6 bases, with 11 bases remaining between them. Germline CDR1 and CDR2: LGHDT and YNNKEL (reference sequence). The CDR3 covers 15 residues. CDR3 DNA: TGTGCCAGCAGCCAAGAGAGGGAAATCCATGAAAAACTGTTTTTT. It encodes CASSQEREIHEKLFF.

This clone is large in the sample. The chain carries TRBV7-2 and TRBJ1-1; D is ambiguous. Per the germline V gene, CDR1 is SGHTA and CDR2 is FQGNSA. CDR3 length equals 14 residues. The V end was cut by 3 bases, the J end by 3 bases, with 11 bases between. The CDR3 nucleotides read TGTGCCAGCAGCTTGGACCGAGGGTACACTGAAGCTTTCTTT. Translated, it gives CASSLDRGYTEAFF. Full variable domain (rest looked up from reference TRBV7-2 and TRBJ1-1): GAGVSQSPSNKVTEKGKDVELRCDPISGHTALYWYRQSLGQGLEFLIYFQGNSAPDKSGLPSDRFSAERTGGSVSTLTIQRTQQEDSAVYLCASSLDRGYTEAFFGQGTRLTVV.

The V call is TRBV5-6, the J call TRBJ1-5, with TRBD1 identical over 7 bases. This CDR3 has 14 amino acids. After removal of 5 bases from V and 2 bases from J, the junction contained 4 bases not matched to a gene. CDR1 SGHDT and CDR2 YYEEEE come from the germline V gene. The CDR3 region has the DNA TGTGCCAGCAGGGATACAGGGGGCAATCAGCCCCAGCATTTT. It translates to CASRDTGGNQPQHF.

The V call is TRBV11-2, the J call TRBJ2-6, with TRBD2 as a possible D gene (5 bases). From germline, CDR1 is SGHAT and CDR2 FQNNGV. This CDR3 spans 15 amino acids. V was pared by 3 bases and J by 2 bases, with 8 bases between. The CDR3 loop reads CASSFEGTGANVLTF. In DNA form, the CDR3 reads TGTGCCAGCAGCTTTGAGGGAACTGGGGCCAACGTCCTGACTTTC.

The CDR3 here is CASSLDGTLKHEQYF. CDR3 nucleotides: TGTGCCAGCAGCTTGGACGGGACCCTCAAACACGAGCAGTACTTC. The chain combines TRBV5-4 with TRBJ2-7; D is tentatively TRBD1 or TRBD2 (5 bases each). The CDR3 is made up of 15 amino acids. In germline, CDR1 is SGHNT, CDR2 YYREEE (reference sequence). V lost 0 bases, J lost 5 bases, and 15 bases lay in between.

V and J are TRBV15 and TRBJ1-2; D gene uncertain. The CDR3 runs to 13 residues. Germline V gene sequence: CDR1 LNHNV, CDR2 YYDKDF (reference sequence). Trimming removed 4 bases at V and 4 bases at J, with 10 bases between. The CDR3 loop is CATSIGETYGYTF. The CDR3 DNA is TGTGCCACCAGCATCGGGGAAACCTATGGCTACACCTTC.

This chain uses TRBV4-3 with TRBJ1-5; D ambiguous. Deletions cut 0 bases from V and 6 bases from J, with 12 bases between. The germline V gene has CDR1 LGHNA and CDR2 YSLEER. The CDR3 has 15 amino acids. This chain's CDR3 is CASSQDPKPSQPQHF. The CDR3 bases are TGCGCCAGCAGCCAAGACCCGAAACCGTCTCAGCCCCAGCATTTT.

This clone was seen a handful of times. The CDR3 coding sequence is TGTGCCAGCTTCGCGGGGTCATACACAGATACGCAGTATTTT. This encodes CASFAGSYTDTQYF. The chain couples TRBV7-8 to TRBJ2-3; D possibly corresponds to TRBD2 (6 bases). The V gene lost 8 bases and the J gene lost 2 bases, with 14 bases spanning the gap. Germline values: CDR1 SGHVS, CDR2 FQNEAQ. This CDR3 contains 14 residues.

This sequence joins TRBV20-1 and TRBJ2-5; D is unclear. Germline V gene lookup returns CDR1 DFQATT and CDR2 SNEGSKA (reference sequence). This CDR3 has 10 residues. The ends were cut back, 6 bases at V and 5 bases at J, with 7 bases in the middle. The CDR3 loop reads CSALQETQYF. The CDR3 DNA reads TGCAGTGCCTTACAGGAGACCCAGTACTTC.

The V and J genes are TRBV19 and TRBJ2-1, with TRBD2 matching over 9 bases. This CDR3 comprises 18 residues. V lost 3 bases, J lost 8 bases, and 17 bases stayed unmatched. CDR1 and CDR2 (germline): LNHDA, SQIVND (reference sequence). CDR3 DNA: TGTGCCAGTAGTATTCGGGGGAGCGGGGGGAGGAGAAGGGATGAGCAGTTCTTC. This gives the protein CASSIRGSGGRRRDEQFF.

The chain couples TRBV9 to TRBJ2-1; 8 bases line up with TRBD2. There are 16 residues in the CDR3. Per the germline V gene, CDR1 is SGDLS and CDR2 is YYNGEE. Trimming removed 3 bases from V and 5 bases from J; junction bases left unmatched: 10. The chain's CDR3 is CASSDRAGVLNNEQFF. The CDR3 coding sequence is TGTGCCAGCAGCGATCGAGCGGGGGTACTTAACAATGAGCAGTTCTTC.

A single count supports this clone. V gene TRBV10-3 combines with J gene TRBJ2-3, with 10 bases identical to TRBD2. The CDR3 has 16 amino acids. V was clipped by 3 bases and J by 0 bases; unmatched bases: 3. CDR1 and CDR2 (germline): ENHRY, SYGVKD. The CDR3 DNA sequence: TGTGCCATCAGTGAAGGAGCGGGGGGGAGCACAGATACGCAGTATTTT. Translation gives CAISEGAGGSTDTQYF.

This clone appeared once. This chain connects TRBV7-6 to TRBJ2-1, with 9 bases matching TRBD2. Trimming at V came to 5 bases and at J to 1 base, leaving 6 bases not matched to a gene. The CDR3 sequence is 16 residues long. In germline, CDR1 is SGHVS, CDR2 FNYEAQ. DNA for the CDR3: TGTGCCAGCAGCCGACTAGCGGATGTATCCTACAATGAGCAGTTCTTC. Protein: CASSRLADVSYNEQFF.

The V and J genes are TRBV7-2 and TRBJ1-1; 7 bases fit TRBD1. V lost 2 bases and J lost 10; bases outside the gene matches: 7. Germline V gene lookup returns CDR1 SGHTA and CDR2 FQGNSA. The CDR3 contains 13 residues. The CDR3 nucleotides are TGTGCCAGCAGCTTAAAGGGACAGTGGGGAGCTTTCTTT. Translation gives CASSLKGQWGAFF.

This chain connects TRBV5-1 to TRBJ1-2; TRBD1 aligns across 7 bases. The length of the CDR3 is 15 residues. Germline loops: CDR1 SGHRS, CDR2 YFSETQ. After removal of 3 bases from V and 4 bases from J, the junction contained 9 bases not matched to a gene. The CDR3: CASSSGTETGYGYTF. The CDR3 DNA sequence: TGCGCCAGCAGCTCGGGGACAGAGACGGGCTATGGCTACACCTTC.

V gene TRBV4-3 combines with J gene TRBJ2-3; tentatively, D is TRBD2 (6 bases). The CDR3 loop spans 15 amino acids. Germline V gene sequence: CDR1 LGHNA, CDR2 YSLEER. Trimming left V 5 bases short and J 2 bases short, with 14 bases between. The CDR3 bases are TGCGCCAGCAGCTCCCGGGGAGGCCCCACAGATACGCAGTATTTT. Its protein is CASSSRGGPTDTQYF.

This clone was counted once. V gene TRBV10-3 combines with J gene TRBJ1-1; maybe TRBD1 (6 bases). There are 14 residues in the CDR3. The V gene's germline CDR1 is ENHRY and CDR2 SYGVKD. The V and J ends lost 5 bases and 4 bases respectively, with 14 bases between them. CDR3 sequence: CAISISGGGTEAFF. CDR3 DNA sequence: TGTGCCATCAGTATTTCAGGAGGGGGCACTGAAGCTTTCTTT.

The V gene is TRBV19, the J gene TRBJ2-7; no firm D call. CDR1 is LNHDA and CDR2 is SQIVND in the germline V gene (reference sequence). CDR3 length equals 14 residues. V gave up 3 bases and J gave up 4 bases, with 13 bases separating them. As DNA, the CDR3 is TGTGCCAGTAGTATCCTCCCGGACGGGTACGAGCAGTACTTC. Translation: CASSILPDGYEQYF. The variable domain in full, with the rest retrieved from reference TRBV19 and TRBJ2-7, is DGGITQSPKYLFRKEGQNVTLSCEQNLNHDAMYWYRQDPGQGLRLIYYSQIVNDFQKGDIAEGYSVSREKKESFPLTVTSAQKNPTAFYLCASSILPDGYEQYFGPGTRLTVT.

V and J are TRBV20-1 and TRBJ2-3; 10 bases align to TRBD1. The J segment lost 4 bases and the V segment lost 3 bases, leaving 4 bases of the junction unmatched. Germline CDR1 and CDR2: DFQATT and SNEGSKA (reference sequence). The CDR3 is 14 amino acids. In nucleotides, the CDR3 is TGCAGTGCTAGTGACAGGGGGCGAGCAGATACGCAGTATTTT. Translated: CSASDRGRADTQYF.

The chain links TRBV4-1 to TRBJ2-5, with D unresolved. V was clipped by 0 bases and J by 1 base, with 15 bases between them. Looked up from germline, CDR1 is MGHRA and CDR2 is YSYEKL. The CDR3 totals 17 residues. For the CDR3, the DNA is TGCGCCAGCAGCCAAGACTTTTTGGGGTCCCTCCAAGAGACCCAGTACTTC. Translating gives CASSQDFLGSLQETQYF.

The chain has TRBV6-6 and TRBJ2-7, with D possibly being TRBD1 (6 bases). Germline CDR1 MNHNY, CDR2 SVGAGI (reference sequence). This CDR3 is built from 12 residues. V was clipped by 6 bases and J by 2 bases, with 8 bases between them. CDR3 region: CASRDSPYEQYF. CDR3 DNA sequence: TGTGCCAGCAGGGACAGTCCCTACGAGCAGTACTTC.

The rearrangement joins TRBV7-3 to TRBJ2-5; 7 bases are shared with TRBD1. The CDR3 runs to 14 residues. The V gene end was trimmed by 3 bases and the J gene end by 4 bases; junction bases not matched to a gene: 5. Germline-derived CDR1 and CDR2 are SGHTA and FQGTGA. CDR3 residues: CASSLTGWGETQYF. The CDR3 bases are TGTGCCAGCAGCTTGACAGGGTGGGGAGAGACCCAGTACTTC.

This sequence joins TRBV7-2 and TRBJ1-2, with D possibly matching TRBD1 (6 bases). The CDR3 consists of 15 residues. Trimming shortened V by 5 bases and J by 7 bases, and 20 bases separated the two germline ends. Germline loops: CDR1 SGHTA, CDR2 FQGNSA. DNA of the CDR3: TGTGCCAGCAGCACCTCCGGGACACCTCCTTTTGGCTACACCTTC. It translates to CASSTSGTPPFGYTF. Full variable domain (rest looked up from reference TRBV7-2 and TRBJ1-2): GAGVSQSPSNKVTEKGKDVELRCDPISGHTALYWYRQSLGQGLEFLIYFQGNSAPDKSGLPSDRFSAERTGGSVSTLTIQRTQQEDSAVYLCASSTSGTPPFGYTFGSGTRLTVV.

The chain uses TRBV9 and TRBJ2-4; 15 bases map to TRBD2. Per germline, CDR1 SGDLS and CDR2 YYNGEE. CDR3 size: 19 residues. Unmatched junction bases numbered 7, after V lost 3 bases and J lost 0 bases. The CDR3 spells CASSAGLAGGPQAKNIQYF. The CDR3 nucleotides read TGTGCCAGCAGCGCGGGACTAGCGGGGGGTCCGCAAGCCAAAAACATTCAGTACTTC.

This clone was seen only a few times. In DNA form, the CDR3 reads TGCGCCAGCAGCCAAGGGCAGGGTAATGAAAAACTGTTTTTT. Translated, it gives CASSQGQGNEKLFF. The chain links TRBV4-3 to TRBJ1-4; weak D call: TRBD1 (5 bases). Trimming removed 1 base at V and 4 bases at J, with 7 bases between. In germline, CDR1 is LGHNA, CDR2 YSLEER. The CDR3 has 14 residues.

The V call is TRBV4-3, the J call TRBJ1-5; D unclear. Per the germline V gene, CDR1 is LGHNA and CDR2 is YSLEER. The ends were cut back, 1 base at V and 2 bases at J, with 9 bases in the middle. The CDR3 extends over 15 amino acids. CDR3 nucleotides: TGCGCCAGCAGCCAAGGGGCCGAGGGCAATCAGCCCCAGCATTTT. It yields the protein CASSQGAEGNQPQHF.

The chain carries TRBV28 and TRBJ1-5; D call uncertain. CDR3 length equals 13 residues. V lost 7 bases and J lost 5, with 12 bases in between. In germline, CDR1 is MDHEN, CDR2 SYDVKM. CDR3 coding DNA: TGTGCCAGCATTCAATCCGGGGATCAGCCCCAGCATTTT. Translated, it gives CASIQSGDQPQHF. The variable domain in full, with the rest retrieved from reference TRBV28 and TRBJ1-5, is DVKVTQSSRYLVKRTGEKVFLECVQDMDHENMFWYRQDPGLGLRLIYFSYDVKMKEKGDIPEGYSVSREKKERFSLILESASTNQTSMYLCASIQSGDQPQHFGDGTRLSIL.

V gene TRBV19 combines with J gene TRBJ1-1; D is undetermined. The germline V gene has CDR1 LNHDA and CDR2 SQIVND (reference sequence). Trimming removed 3 bases at V and 2 bases at J, with 10 bases between. This CDR3 is built from 14 residues. The CDR3, as DNA: TGTGCCAGTAGTATGGACTCGGTAAACACTGAAGCTTTCTTT. Amino acid sequence: CASSMDSVNTEAFF. Looking up the rest from reference TRBV19 and TRBJ1-1 gives the full variable domain: DGGITQSPKYLFRKEGQNVTLSCEQNLNHDAMYWYRQDPGQGLRLIYYSQIVNDFQKGDIAEGYSVSREKKESFPLTVTSAQKNPTAFYLCASSMDSVNTEAFFGQGTRLTVV.

Only one count was recorded for this clone. The chain recombines TRBV30 with TRBJ1-2; D uncertain. Trimming removed 4 bases from V and 0 bases from J, with 3 bases in between. The CDR3 extends over 11 amino acids. Germline lookup yields CDR1 GTSNPN and CDR2 SVGIG (reference sequence). In DNA form, the CDR3 reads TGTGCCTGGATATCTAACTATGGCTACACCTTC. This gives the protein CAWISNYGYTF.

This rearrangement joins TRBV3-1 (or the pseudogene TRBV3-2) to TRBJ2-2; D not resolved. The CDR3 contains 13 residues. Per germline, CDR1 LGHDT and CDR2 YNNKEL (reference sequence). Trimming cost V 4 bases and J 6 bases, with 9 bases left between them. The CDR3 loop reads CASSPLVAGELFF. DNA of the CDR3: TGTGCCAGCAGCCCCCTGGTGGCCGGGGAGCTGTTTTTT.

This clone was counted a few times. The chain links TRBV4-3 to TRBJ2-7; 9 nucleotides match TRBD2. Germline trimming cut 0 bases from V and 1 base from J; bases unmatched to any gene: 4. This CDR3 contains 16 residues. Germline V gene lookup returns CDR1 LGHNA and CDR2 YSLEER. CDR3 residues: CASSQEAGGPSYEQYF. CDR3 coding DNA: TGCGCCAGCAGCCAAGAAGCGGGGGGCCCTTCCTACGAGCAGTACTTC.

The genes are TRBV7-8 and TRBJ1-5; D unresolved. Germline CDR1 is SGHVS and CDR2 is FQNEAQ. Trimming took 1 base from V and 4 from J, leaving 8 bases between them. The CDR3 covers 14 residues. The CDR3 DNA reads as TGTGCCAGCAGCTTAGGGGGTTGGAATCAGCCCCAGCATTTT. It translates to CASSLGGWNQPQHF.